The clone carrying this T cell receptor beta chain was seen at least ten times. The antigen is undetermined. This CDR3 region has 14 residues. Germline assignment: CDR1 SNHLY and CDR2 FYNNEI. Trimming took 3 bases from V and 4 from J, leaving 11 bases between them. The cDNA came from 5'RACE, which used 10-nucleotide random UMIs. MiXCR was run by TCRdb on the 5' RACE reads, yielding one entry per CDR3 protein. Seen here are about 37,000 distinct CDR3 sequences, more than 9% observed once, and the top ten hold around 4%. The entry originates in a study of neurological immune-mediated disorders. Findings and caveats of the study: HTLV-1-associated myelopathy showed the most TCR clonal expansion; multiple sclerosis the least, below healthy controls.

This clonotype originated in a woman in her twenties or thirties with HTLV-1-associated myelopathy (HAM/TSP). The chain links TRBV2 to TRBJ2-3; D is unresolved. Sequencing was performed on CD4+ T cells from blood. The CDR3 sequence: CASSENFWADTQYF. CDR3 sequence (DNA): TGTGCCAGCAGTGAGAACTTCTGGGCAGATACGCAGTATTTT.